This TCR beta chain stems from a study of T cell repertoires in cytomegalovirus infection. On the study more broadly: Evidence of both CMV infection and a matching HLA type came from public TCR beta signatures.

Study observations and caveats: Identification of carriers of CMV plus the relevant HLA was performed using cumulative public TCR beta family frequency. There were HLA-C-restricted CMV-specific TCR beta clonotypes dominating the ex vivo response.

A few counts support this clonotype. Antigen specificity is unknown. MiXCR, applied by TCRdb to the reads, yields one record per CDR3 protein. The data hold approximately 750,000 distinct CDR3 sequences, with under 40% observed a single time. This clonotype was obtained from a human donor in good health (CMV status not recorded). Some clones in this sample may be carry-over from other donors' samples. Sequencing used PBMCs.

The CDR3 sequence: CASSLVGLKAIYF. In DNA form, the CDR3 reads TGTGCCAGCAGCTTAGTAGGGTTAAAGGCCATATATTTT. J is TRBJ1-3 and V is TRBV7-2; D gene uncertain. V lost 1 base and J lost 11, with 12 bases in between. The CDR3 is made up of 13 amino acids. The germline gives CDR1 SGHTA, CDR2 FQGNSA. The full variable domain, its missing parts supplied by reference TRBV7-2 and TRBJ1-3, is GAGVSQSPSNKVTEKGKDVELRCDPISGHTALYWYRQSLGQGLEFLIYFQGNSAPDKSGLPSDRFSAERTGGSVSTLTIQRTQQEDSAVYLCASSLVGLKAIYFGEGSWLTVV.